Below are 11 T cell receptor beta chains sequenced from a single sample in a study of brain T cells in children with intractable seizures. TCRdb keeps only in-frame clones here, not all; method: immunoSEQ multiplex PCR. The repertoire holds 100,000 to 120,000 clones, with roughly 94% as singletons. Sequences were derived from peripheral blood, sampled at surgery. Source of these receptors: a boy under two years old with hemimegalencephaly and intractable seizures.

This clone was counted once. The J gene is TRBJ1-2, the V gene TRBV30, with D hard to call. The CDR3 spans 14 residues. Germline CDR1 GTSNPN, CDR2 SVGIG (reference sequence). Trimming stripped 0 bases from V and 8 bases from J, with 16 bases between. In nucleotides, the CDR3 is TGTGCCTGGAGTGTGTCAGGCACCGCCCCGGGCTACACCTTC. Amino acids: CAWSVSGTAPGYTF.

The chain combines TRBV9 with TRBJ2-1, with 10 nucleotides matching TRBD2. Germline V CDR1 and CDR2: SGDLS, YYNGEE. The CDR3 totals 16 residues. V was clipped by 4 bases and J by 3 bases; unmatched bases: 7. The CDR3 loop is CASSPRLAGFYNEQFF. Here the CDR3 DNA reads TGTGCCAGCAGCCCACGACTAGCGGGCTTCTACAATGAGCAGTTCTTC.

The CDR3 coding sequence is TGTGCCAGTAGTATGTCGGGCAGGCCCCCCGGGGAGACCCAGTACTTC. Protein: CASSMSGRPPGETQYF. The chain joins TRBV19 to TRBJ2-5; the D is unclear. The V gene lost 3 bases and the J gene lost 5 bases, with 19 bases spanning the gap. Germline V lookup: CDR1 LNHDA, CDR2 SQIVND (reference sequence). The CDR3 spans 16 residues.

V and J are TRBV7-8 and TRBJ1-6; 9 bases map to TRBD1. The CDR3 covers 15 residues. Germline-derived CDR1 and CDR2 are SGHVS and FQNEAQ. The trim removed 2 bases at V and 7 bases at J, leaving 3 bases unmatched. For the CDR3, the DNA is TGTGCCAGCAGCTTAACCGGGACAGGGAATTCACCCCTCCACTTT. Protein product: CASSLTGTGNSPLHF.

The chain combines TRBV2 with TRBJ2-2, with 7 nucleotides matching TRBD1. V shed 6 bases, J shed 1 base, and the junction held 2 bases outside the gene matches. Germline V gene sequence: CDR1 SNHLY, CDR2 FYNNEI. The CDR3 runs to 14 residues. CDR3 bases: TGTGCCAGCAGATGGGACAGGAACACCGGGGAGCTGTTTTTT. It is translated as CASRWDRNTGELFF.

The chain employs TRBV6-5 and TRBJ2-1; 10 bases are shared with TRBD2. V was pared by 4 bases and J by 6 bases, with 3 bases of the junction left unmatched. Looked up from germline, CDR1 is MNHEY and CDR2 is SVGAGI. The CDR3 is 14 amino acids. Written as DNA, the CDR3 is TGTGCCAGCAGTTGGACTAGCGGTCCCAATGAGCAGTTCTTC. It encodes CASSWTSGPNEQFF.

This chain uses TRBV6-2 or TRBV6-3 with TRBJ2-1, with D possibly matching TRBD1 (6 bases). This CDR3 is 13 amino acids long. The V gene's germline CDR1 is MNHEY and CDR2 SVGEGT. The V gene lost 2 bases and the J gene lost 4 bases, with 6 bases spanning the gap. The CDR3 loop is CASSYDRYNEQFF. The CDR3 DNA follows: TGTGCCAGCAGTTACGACAGGTACAATGAGCAGTTCTTC.

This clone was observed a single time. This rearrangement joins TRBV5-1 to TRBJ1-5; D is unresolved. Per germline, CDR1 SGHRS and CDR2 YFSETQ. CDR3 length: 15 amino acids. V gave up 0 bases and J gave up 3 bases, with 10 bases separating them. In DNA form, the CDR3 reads TGCGCCAGCAGCTTGGAAGGGCAACACAATCAGCCCCAGCATTTT. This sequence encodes CASSLEGQHNQPQHF.

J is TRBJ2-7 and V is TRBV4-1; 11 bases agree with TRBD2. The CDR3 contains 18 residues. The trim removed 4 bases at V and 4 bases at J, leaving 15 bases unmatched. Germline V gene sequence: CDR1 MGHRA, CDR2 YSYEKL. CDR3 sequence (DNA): TGCGCCAGCAGCCTAAGTCCCACCGGGACTAGCGGCCGTTACGAGCAGTACTTC. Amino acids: CASSLSPTGTSGRYEQYF.

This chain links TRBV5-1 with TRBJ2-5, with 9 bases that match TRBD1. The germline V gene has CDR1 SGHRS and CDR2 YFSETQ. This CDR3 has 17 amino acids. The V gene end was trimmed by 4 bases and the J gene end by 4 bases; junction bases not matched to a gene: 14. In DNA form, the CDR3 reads TGCGCCAGCAGCCCACCCGGGGGGACAGGGTTCAGAGAGACCCAGTACTTC. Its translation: CASSPPGGTGFRETQYF.

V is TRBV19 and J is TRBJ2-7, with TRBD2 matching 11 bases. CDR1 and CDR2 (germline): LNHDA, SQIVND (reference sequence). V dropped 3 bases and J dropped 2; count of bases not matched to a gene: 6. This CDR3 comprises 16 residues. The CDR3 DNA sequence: TGTGCCAGTAGTATTGGGCTAGCGGGAGGAGCCTACGAGCAGTACTTC. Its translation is CASSIGLAGGAYEQYF.